The entry below describes one TCR beta chain. The data were obtained in a study of blood T cell repertoires in COVID-19. The CDR3 has 15 amino acids. Germline V gene sequence: CDR1 SGHDN, CDR2 FVKESK. Germline trimming cut 5 bases from V and 7 bases from J; bases unmatched to any gene: 12. In the authors' methods: Using reference gene primer amplification, nucleated cell counts were estimated. Profiled with immunoSEQ multiplex PCR; TCRdb holds only in-frame clones, not every one. The DNA was the basis for D and trimming; V, J and clone size are from that table. Of about 100,000 clones listed, about nine tenths are singletons.

The chain carries TRBV14 and TRBJ1-2; 8 bases map to TRBD1. This sequence originates from a man aged 50-59 years with active COVID-19. Sequencing input: peripheral blood. The CDR3 loop is CASSAPGQVPPGYTF. In DNA, the CDR3 is TGTGCCAGCAGCGCTCCGGGACAGGTGCCTCCTGGCTACACCTTC.